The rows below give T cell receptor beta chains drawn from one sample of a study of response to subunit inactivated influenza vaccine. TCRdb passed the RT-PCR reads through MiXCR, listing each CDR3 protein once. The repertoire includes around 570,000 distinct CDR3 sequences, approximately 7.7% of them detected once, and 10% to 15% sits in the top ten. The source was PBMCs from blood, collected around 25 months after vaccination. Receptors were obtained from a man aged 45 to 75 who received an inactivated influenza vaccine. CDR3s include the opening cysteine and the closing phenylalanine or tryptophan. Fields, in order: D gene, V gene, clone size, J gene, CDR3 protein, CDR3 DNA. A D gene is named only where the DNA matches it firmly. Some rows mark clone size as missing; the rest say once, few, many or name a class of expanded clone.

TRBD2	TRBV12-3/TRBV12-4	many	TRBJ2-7	CASSPGGLAGGLLF	TGTGCCAGCAGTCCAGGGGGACTAGCGGGAGGCCTTCTCTTC
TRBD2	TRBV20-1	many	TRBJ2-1	CSAYRLAGGYEQFF	TGCAGTGCGTATAGACTAGCGGGAGGGTATGAGCAGTTCTTC
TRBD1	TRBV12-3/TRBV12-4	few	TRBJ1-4	CASRQTGVDEKLFF	TGTGCCAGCAGACAGACAGGGGTCGATGAAAAACTGTTTTTT
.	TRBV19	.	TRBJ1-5	CASSIPGPSNQPQHF	TGTGCCAGTAGTATCCCAGGACCTAGCAATCAGCCCCAGCATTTT
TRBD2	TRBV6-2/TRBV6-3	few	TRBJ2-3	CASSQRRTSASTDTQYF	TGTGCCAGCAGCCAACGGCGGACTAGCGCGAGCACAGATACGCAGTATTTT
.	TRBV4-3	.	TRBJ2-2	CAGSLTENTGELFF	TGCGCCGGCAGCCTGACAGAGAACACCGGGGAGCTGTTTTTT
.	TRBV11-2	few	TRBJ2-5	CASSLVRGAGETQYF	TGTGCCAGCAGCTTAGTTCGGGGGGCCGGGGAGACCCAGTACTTC
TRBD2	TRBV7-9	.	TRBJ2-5	CASSIGLAGRQETQYF	TGTGCCAGCAGCATTGGACTAGCGGGAAGGCAAGAGACCCAGTACTTC
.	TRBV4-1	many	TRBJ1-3	CASSQAGSGNTIYF	TGCGCCAGCAGCCAAGCTGGCTCTGGAAACACCATATATTTT
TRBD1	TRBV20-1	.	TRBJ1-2	CSASGTAANYGYTF	TGCAGTGCTTCCGGGACAGCGGCTAACTATGGCTACACCTTC
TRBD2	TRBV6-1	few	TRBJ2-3	CASSPLPGLAGGATDTQYF	TGTGCCAGCAGCCCCCTTCCGGGACTAGCGGGGGGGGCCACAGATACGCAGTATTTT
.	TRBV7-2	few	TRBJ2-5	CASSLSRGPQETQYF	TGTGCCAGCAGCTTAAGTAGGGGACCCCAAGAGACCCAGTACTTC
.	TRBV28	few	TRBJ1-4	CASSVGGLNEKLFF	TGTGCCAGTTCCGTGGGGGGGTTGAATGAAAAACTGTTTTTT
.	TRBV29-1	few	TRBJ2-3	CSVDQDTDTQYF	TGCAGCGTTGACCAGGACACAGATACGCAGTATTTT
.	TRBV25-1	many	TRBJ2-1	CASSFTGYEQFF	TGTGCCAGCAGTTTTACAGGGTATGAGCAGTTCTTC
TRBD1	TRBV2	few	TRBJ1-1	CASSGTGENTEAFF	TGTGCCAGCAGTGGGACAGGGGAGAACACTGAAGCTTTCTTT
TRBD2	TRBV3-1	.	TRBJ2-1	CASSPSKGLAYNEQFF	TGTGCCAGCAGCCCCTCGAAAGGACTAGCGTACAATGAGCAGTTCTTC
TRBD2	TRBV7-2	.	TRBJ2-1	CASSSAGAAYNEQFF	TGTGCCAGCAGCTCAGCGGGGGCCGCCTACAATGAGCAGTTCTTC
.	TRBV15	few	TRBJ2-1	CATSREIGGTGGEQFF	TGTGCCACCAGCAGAGAAATTGGGGGCACGGGAGGAGAGCAGTTCTTC
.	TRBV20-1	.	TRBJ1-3	CSATAGTGNTIYF	TGCAGTGCTACCGCCGGGACAGGAAACACCATATATTTT
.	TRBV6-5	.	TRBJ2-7	CASSYRGDYEQYF	TGTGCCAGCAGTTACAGGGGAGACTACGAGCAGTACTTC
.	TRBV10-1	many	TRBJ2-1	CASSESYVGEQFF	TGCGCCAGCAGTGAGTCGTATGTAGGAGAGCAGTTCTTC
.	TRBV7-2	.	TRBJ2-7	CASSPWVSTNYEQYF	TGTGCCAGCAGCCCATGGGTGTCAACCAACTACGAGCAGTACTTC
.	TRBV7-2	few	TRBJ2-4	CASSLEYLAKNIQYF	TGTGCCAGCAGCTTAGAATACCTAGCCAAAAACATTCAGTACTTC
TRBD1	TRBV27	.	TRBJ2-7	CASSLGQGALDYWEQYF	TGTGCCAGCAGTTTGGGACAGGGGGCATTGGACTATTGGGAGCAGTACTTC
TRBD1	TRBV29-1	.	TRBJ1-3	CSVDSDRVSYF	TGCAGCGTTGACTCCGACAGGGTCTCATATTTT
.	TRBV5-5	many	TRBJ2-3	CASSLGRLDAQYF	TGTGCCAGCAGCTTGGGTAGACTAGATGCGCAGTATTTT
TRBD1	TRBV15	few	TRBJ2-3	CATSSGDRGPFTDTQYF	TGTGCCACCAGCAGCGGGGACAGGGGCCCTTTCACAGATACGCAGTATTTT
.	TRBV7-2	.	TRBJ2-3	CASSKRGSSTDTQYF	TGTGCCAGCAGCAAGAGGGGGTCTAGCACAGATACGCAGTATTTT
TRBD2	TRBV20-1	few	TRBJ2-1	CSVGGGVRVGEQFF	TGCAGTGTTGGGGGAGGGGTCCGAGTAGGTGAGCAGTTCTTC
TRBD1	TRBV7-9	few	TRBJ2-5	CASSLWTTGKETQYF	TGTGCCAGCAGCTTATGGACGACAGGGAAAGAGACCCAGTACTTC
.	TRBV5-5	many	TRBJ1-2	CASSFFPKQGEDYGYTF	TGTGCCAGCAGCTTTTTCCCTAAACAGGGCGAGGACTATGGCTACACCTTC
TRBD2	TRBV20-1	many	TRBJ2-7	CSAASGRAGGEQYF	TGCAGTGCGGCTAGCGGGAGGGCGGGAGGCGAGCAGTACTTC
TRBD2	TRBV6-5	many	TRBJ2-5	CASSYSSGGPGETQYF	TGTGCCAGCAGTTACTCTAGCGGGGGGCCCGGAGAGACCCAGTACTTC
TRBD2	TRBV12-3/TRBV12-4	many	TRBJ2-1	CASRGLAGVSSYNEQFF	TGTGCCAGCAGGGGACTAGCGGGAGTATCCTCCTACAATGAGCAGTTCTTC
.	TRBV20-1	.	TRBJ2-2	CSARDPASVNTGELFF	TGCAGTGCTAGAGATCCCGCTAGCGTGAACACCGGGGAGCTGTTTTTT
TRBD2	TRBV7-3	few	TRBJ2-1	CASSYSGSYSYNEQFF	TGTGCCAGCAGCTATAGCGGGAGTTACTCCTACAATGAGCAGTTCTTC
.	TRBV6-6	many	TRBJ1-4	CASSRSSNEKLFF	TGTGCCAGCAGTCGGAGTTCTAATGAAAAACTGTTTTTT
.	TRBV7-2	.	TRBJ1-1	CASSPIGGRTEAFF	TGTGCCAGCAGCCCCATTGGGGGCCGCACTGAAGCTTTCTTT
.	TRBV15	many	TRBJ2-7	CATSRDGYEQYF	TGTGCCACCAGCAGAGACGGCTACGAGCAGTACTTC
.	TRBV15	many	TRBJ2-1	CATSRGKAFVYNEQFF	TGTGCCACCAGCAGAGGGAAGGCGTTCGTCTACAATGAGCAGTTCTTC
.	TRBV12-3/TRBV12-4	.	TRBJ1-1	CASSLGGRSEAFF	TGTGCCAGCAGCTTGGGGGGGCGTTCTGAAGCTTTCTTT
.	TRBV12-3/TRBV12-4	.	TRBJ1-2	CASSLPAGAEGYTF	TGTGCCAGCAGTCTCCCGGCGGGGGCGGAGGGCTACACCTTC
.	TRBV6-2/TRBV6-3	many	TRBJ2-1	CASNKRQTFSYNEQFF	TGTGCCAGCAACAAGAGGCAGACCTTCTCCTACAATGAGCAGTTCTTC
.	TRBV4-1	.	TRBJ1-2	CASSQGRQNYYGYTF	TGCGCCAGCAGCCAAGGGCGGCAGAATTATTATGGCTACACCTTC
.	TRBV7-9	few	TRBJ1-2	CASSFPAPTLYGYTF	TGTGCCAGCAGCTTCCCAGCGCCGACTCTCTATGGCTACACCTTC
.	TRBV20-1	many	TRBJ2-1	CSARDPAGLYNEQFF	TGCAGTGCTAGAGATCCGGCCGGACTCTACAATGAGCAGTTCTTC
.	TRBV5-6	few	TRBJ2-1	CASSLSPGTASNEQFF	TGTGCCAGCAGCTTAAGTCCGGGGACTGCGTCCAATGAGCAGTTCTTC
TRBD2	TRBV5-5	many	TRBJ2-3	CASSLASSGSTDTQYF	TGTGCCAGCAGCTTGGCCTCTAGCGGTTCCACAGATACGCAGTATTTT
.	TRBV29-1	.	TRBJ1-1	CSVEDRTRPGNTEAFF	TGCAGCGTTGAAGATCGGACGCGTCCGGGGAACACTGAAGCTTTCTTT
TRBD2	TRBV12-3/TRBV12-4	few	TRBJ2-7	CASSQTSGEQYF	TGTGCCAGCAGTCAGACTAGCGGCGAGCAGTACTTC
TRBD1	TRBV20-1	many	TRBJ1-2	CSARAYPSDRGNYGYTF	TGCAGTGCTAGAGCTTACCCCTCGGACAGGGGAAACTATGGCTACACCTTC
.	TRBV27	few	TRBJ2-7	CASRRGGEQYF	TGTGCCAGCAGGCGGGGCGGAGAGCAGTACTTC
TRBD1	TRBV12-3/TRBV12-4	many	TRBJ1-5	CASSPVGAGGGQPQHF	TGTGCCAGCAGTCCGGTGGGGGCAGGGGGCGGTCAGCCCCAGCATTTT
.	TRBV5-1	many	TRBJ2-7	CASSLAVRGSLQYF	TGCGCCAGCAGCTTGGCTGTCAGGGGCTCCCTTCAGTACTTC